Below, 21 T cell receptor beta chains from the same sample are listed, as sequenced in a study of CD8+ T cells in alopecia areata. RNA extraction and reverse transcription yielded cDNA as sequencing template. Method: immunoSEQ multiplex PCR; TCRdb's copy keeps in-frame clones and lacks some. The top ten hold less than 0.6% of the sample, which has some 240,000 clones, roughly 57% seen once. Sequencing was performed on CD4+ T cells sorted from blood, taken at week 0. These receptors originate from a human donor with alopecia areata.

CDR3 in DNA: TGCGCCAGCAGCTTGGAGGGATCCTACGAGCAGTACTTC. Translation: CASSLEGSYEQYF. The V call is TRBV5-1, the J call TRBJ2-7; D is undetermined. The CDR3 sequence is 13 residues long. Trimming took off 0 bases at V and 1 base at J, with 5 bases between the two ends. Germline V gene lookup returns CDR1 SGHRS and CDR2 YFSETQ.

Only a few counts were recorded for this clone. V is TRBV18 and J is TRBJ2-3, with 8 bases aligning to TRBD2. This CDR3 spans 14 amino acids. Trimming removed 4 bases from V and 6 bases from J; junction bases left unmatched: 6. Germline assignment: CDR1 KGHSH and CDR2 LQKENI. The CDR3 reads CASSQAGAADTQYF. CDR3 nucleotide sequence: TGTGCCAGCTCACAAGCGGGGGCAGCGGATACGCAGTATTTT.

The rearrangement links TRBV9 to TRBJ1-1; D not resolved. This CDR3 is 13 amino acids long. The V end lost 3 bases, the J end lost 1 base, and 7 bases lay between the germline ends. Germline V gene lookup returns CDR1 SGDLS and CDR2 YYNGEE. The CDR3 region is CASSASPNTEAFF. CDR3 sequence (DNA): TGTGCCAGCAGCGCCAGTCCGAACACTGAAGCTTTCTTT.

The rearrangement links TRBV5-1 to TRBJ2-1, with D possibly TRBD2 on 5 matching bases. The germline CDR1 and CDR2 sequences are SGHRS and YFSETQ. Trimming cost V 0 bases and J 5 bases, with 24 bases left between them. CDR3 length: 19 residues. The CDR3 here is CASSLGPMGWQEENNEQFF. In DNA, the CDR3 is TGCGCCAGCAGCTTGGGCCCTATGGGTTGGCAGGAGGAAAACAATGAGCAGTTCTTC.

This chain links TRBV2 with TRBJ2-7; no definite D call. Trimming took 5 bases from V and 0 from J, leaving 8 bases between them. The length of the CDR3 is 13 residues. From germline, CDR1 is SNHLY and CDR2 FYNNEI. CDR3 sequence reads: CASSTPSSYEQYF. The CDR3 region has the DNA TGTGCCAGCAGTACCCCCAGCTCCTACGAGCAGTACTTC.

The gene calls are TRBV25-1 and TRBJ1-5, with D hard to call. Germline values: CDR1 MGHDK, CDR2 SYGVNS. The V end lost 5 bases, the J end lost 6 bases, and 17 bases lay between the germline ends. The CDR3 sequence is 15 residues long. The CDR3 nucleotides read TGTGCCAGCAGTTCGGGCCCCGGCGGCAGTCAGCCCCAGCATTTT. It translates to CASSSGPGGSQPQHF. Supplemented by reference TRBV25-1 and TRBJ1-5, the full variable domain reads EADIYQTPRYLVIGTGKKITLECSQTMGHDKMYWYQQDPGMELHLIHYSYGVNSTEKGDLSSESTVSRIRTEHFPLTLESARPSHTSQYLCASSSGPGGSQPQHFGDGTRLSIL.

The gene calls are TRBV30 and TRBJ2-7, with 7 bases lining up with TRBD2. The CDR3 is made up of 12 amino acids. CDR1 is GTSNPN and CDR2 is SVGIG in the germline V gene (reference sequence). Germline trimming cut 3 bases from V and 3 bases from J; bases unmatched to any gene: 2. The CDR3 bases are TGTGCCTGGAGGGGGGAGGGCTACGAGCAGTACTTC. Translated: CAWRGEGYEQYF. Looking up the rest from reference TRBV30 and TRBJ2-7 gives the full variable domain: SQTIHQWPATLVQPVGSPLSLECTVEGTSNPNLYWYRQAAGRGLQLLFYSVGIGQISSEVPQNLSASRPQDRQFILSSKKLLLSDSGFYLCAWRGEGYEQYFGPGTRLTVT.

This clone was recorded many times. V is TRBV7-6 and J is TRBJ2-1; D unresolved. The germline CDR1 and CDR2 sequences are SGHVS and FNYEAQ. Trimming removed 3 bases at V and 5 bases at J, with 11 bases between. The CDR3 contains 14 residues. CDR3 region: CASSFSSANNEQFF. DNA of the CDR3: TGTGCCAGCAGCTTTAGTTCGGCCAACAATGAGCAGTTCTTC.

This chain uses TRBV4-2 with TRBJ2-5, with TRBD2 identical over 8 bases. CDR1 is LGHNA, CDR2 YNFKEQ, per germline. The V gene end was trimmed by 0 bases and the J gene end by 2 bases; junction bases not matched to a gene: 8. The CDR3 length is 17 residues. DNA of the CDR3: TGTGCCAGCAGCCAAGATCTGAGGGGACTAGTTCAAGAGACCCAGTACTTC. Translated, it gives CASSQDLRGLVQETQYF.

The chain is built from TRBV6-5 and TRBJ1-5, with D perhaps TRBD1 (5 bases). This CDR3 has 13 residues. The germline CDR1 and CDR2 sequences are MNHEY and SVGAGI. V was shortened by 5 bases and J by 6 bases, with 11 bases between the two germline ends. The CDR3 nucleotides are TGTGCCAGCAGTGAGAATACAGGTCAGCCCCAGCATTTT. This sequence encodes CASSENTGQPQHF.

The rearrangement uses TRBV15 and TRBJ2-7; the D call may be TRBD1 or TRBD2 (5 bases each). V lost 1 base and J 5 bases, leaving 15 bases between the germline ends. CDR3 length: 15 residues. CDR1 is LNHNV, CDR2 YYDKDF, per germline (reference sequence). The CDR3 protein is CATSRGGRVRDEQYF. DNA of the CDR3: TGTGCCACCAGCAGAGGCGGCAGGGTGAGGGACGAGCAGTACTTC.

The CDR3 region is CASSNRRLAGGRDTQYF. CDR3 DNA sequence: TGTGCCAGCTCGAACCGTCGTCTAGCGGGGGGCAGGGATACGCAGTATTTT. The V and J genes are TRBV2 and TRBJ2-3; TRBD2 agrees at 11 bases. The junction had 16 bases not matched to a gene; V was cut back by 8 bases and J by 6 bases. Germline V gene lookup returns CDR1 SNHLY and CDR2 FYNNEI. The CDR3 is 17 residues long.

The rearrangement joins TRBV19 to TRBJ2-6; D not certain. The CDR3 consists of 17 residues. Germline V gives CDR1 LNHDA, CDR2 SQIVND (reference sequence). Deletions cut 10 bases from V and 0 bases from J, with 19 bases between. CDR3 nucleotide sequence: TGTGCCACTAAGGATCCCCGTATCGTCTCTGGGGCCAACGTCCTGACTTTC. It is translated as CATKDPRIVSGANVLTF. The full variable domain, in which reference TRBV19 and TRBJ2-6 provide the parts outside the CDR3, is DGGITQSPKYLFRKEGQNVTLSCEQNLNHDAMYWYRQDPGQGLRLIYYSQIVNDFQKGDIAEGYSVSREKKESFPLTVTSAQKNPTAFYLCATKDPRIVSGANVLTFGAGSRLTVL.

The chain joins TRBV2 to TRBJ1-1, with 10 bases aligning to TRBD1. CDR1 is SNHLY, CDR2 FYNNEI, per germline. This CDR3 has 16 amino acids. With 6 bases clipped from V and 2 bases from J, the junction kept 9 bases outside the gene matches. In nucleotides, the CDR3 is TGTGCCAGCAGGGAGACAGGGGGCAACGTCAACACTGAAGCTTTCTTT. This codes for CASRETGGNVNTEAFF.

The genes are TRBV5-1 and TRBJ1-2; weak D call: TRBD1 (5 bases). Germline CDR1 reads SGHRS; CDR2 reads YFSETQ. V lost 0 bases, J lost 1 base, and 7 bases lay in between. This CDR3 comprises 14 residues. The CDR3 DNA follows: TGCGCCAGCAGCTTGGGGGACGGTAACTATGGCTACACCTTC. This encodes CASSLGDGNYGYTF.

The chain links TRBV5-1 to TRBJ2-1, with a tentative D call TRBD1 (6 bases). The ends were cut back, 7 bases at V and 0 bases at J, with 14 bases in the middle. The CDR3 extends over 15 amino acids. Looked up from germline, CDR1 is SGHRS and CDR2 is YFSETQ. This CDR3 is CASFTGPSSYNEQFF. CDR3 coding DNA: TGCGCCAGCTTTACAGGGCCTTCCTCCTACAATGAGCAGTTCTTC.

The chain joins TRBV30 to TRBJ1-2; 9 nucleotides agree with TRBD1. CDR3 length: 17 residues. From germline, CDR1 is GTSNPN and CDR2 SVGIG (reference sequence). With 5 bases clipped from V and 0 bases from J, the junction kept 13 bases outside the gene matches. The chain's CDR3 is CAWDTSGTGTANYGYTF. The CDR3 DNA reads TGTGCCTGGGACACCTCCGGGACAGGGACAGCTAACTATGGCTACACCTTC.

This clone was seen more than once but under ten times. The rearrangement joins TRBV5-1 to TRBJ2-7; D unclear. Trimming shortened V by 4 bases and J by 2 bases, and 13 bases separated the two germline ends. The CDR3 sequence is 14 residues long. Germline V gene data show CDR1 as SGHRS and CDR2 as YFSETQ. CDR3 coding DNA: TGCGCCAGCAGCACCACGATGGGCCCCTACGAGCAGTACTTC. Translating it yields CASSTTMGPYEQYF.

The chain employs TRBV6-6 and TRBJ1-2; tentative D call: TRBD1 (5 bases). Between the trimmed V and J ends, which lost 5 bases and 3 bases, there was a span of 13 bases. The germline gives CDR1 MNHNY, CDR2 SVGAGI (reference sequence). The CDR3 totals 14 residues. The CDR3, as DNA: TGTGCCAGCAGTGACCGGGACCGCTACTATGGCTACACCTTC. Translated, it gives CASSDRDRYYGYTF.

The CDR3 is CASSFSLRERGNEQFF. The CDR3 DNA is TGTGCCAGCAGCTTTTCCCTCCGGGAGAGGGGGAATGAGCAGTTCTTC. This chain connects TRBV7-3 to TRBJ2-1, with D perhaps matching TRBD1 or TRBD2 (6 bases each). The CDR3 consists of 16 residues. V lost 3 bases and J lost 7, with 19 bases in between. Per the germline V gene, CDR1 is SGHTA and CDR2 is FQGTGA.

This clone was detected a few times. The chain carries TRBV30 and TRBJ2-1, with 8 bases aligning to TRBD2. Germline CDR1 GTSNPN, CDR2 SVGIG (reference sequence). The CDR3 totals 14 residues. The V and J ends lost 3 bases and 15 bases, in that order; junction bases with no gene match: 16. CDR3 loop: CAWSLPGSGGAGFF. The CDR3 DNA is TGTGCCTGGAGCCTCCCGGGTTCCGGGGGGGCTGGGTTCTTC.